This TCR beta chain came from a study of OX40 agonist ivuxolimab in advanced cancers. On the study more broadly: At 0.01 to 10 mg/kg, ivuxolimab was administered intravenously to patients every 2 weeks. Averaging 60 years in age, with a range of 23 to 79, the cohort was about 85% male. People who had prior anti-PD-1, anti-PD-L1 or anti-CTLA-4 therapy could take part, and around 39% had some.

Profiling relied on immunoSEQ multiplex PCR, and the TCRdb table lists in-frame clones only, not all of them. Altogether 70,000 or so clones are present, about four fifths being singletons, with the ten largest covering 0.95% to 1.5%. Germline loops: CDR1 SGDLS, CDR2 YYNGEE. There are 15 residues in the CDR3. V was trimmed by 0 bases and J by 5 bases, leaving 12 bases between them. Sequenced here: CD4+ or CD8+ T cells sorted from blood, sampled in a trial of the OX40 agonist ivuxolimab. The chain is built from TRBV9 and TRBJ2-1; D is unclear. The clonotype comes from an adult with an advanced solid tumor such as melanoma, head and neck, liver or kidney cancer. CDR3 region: CASSVDWSSNNEQFF. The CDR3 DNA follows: TGTGCCAGCAGCGTAGACTGGAGCTCTAACAATGAGCAGTTCTTC.